A selection of T cell receptor beta chains follows, all from one sample in a study of blood T cells in healthy people across ages. TCRdb processed the 5' RACE reads anew with MiXCR; each CDR3 protein has one entry. The sample holds 850,000 to 1,000,000 distinct CDR3 sequences; roughly 51% are singletons and the top ten take about a fifth. Sample: blood. The source of these receptors is an older woman in good health. Each CDR3 is given with its conserved first and last residue.

v_call: TRBV7-2; cdr3_aa: CASSSRSGNSYEQYF
v_call: TRBV2; cdr3_aa: CASRQTSGRIETQYF
v_call: TRBV7-9; cdr3_aa: CASSLAYRDKSYEQYF
v_call: TRBV27; cdr3_aa: CASSPPGDTREKLFF
v_call: TRBV6-2/TRBV6-3; cdr3_aa: CASKGLRESTDTQYF
v_call: TRBV12-3/TRBV12-4; cdr3_aa: CASSHGQQGYEQFF
v_call: TRBV20-1; cdr3_aa: CSARDSGRAYNEQFF
v_call: TRBV4-1; cdr3_aa: CASSQDPLAGRQVTQYF
v_call: TRBV3-1; cdr3_aa: CASSRPSEPNTGELFF
v_call: TRBV12-3/TRBV12-4; cdr3_aa: CASRQDRAGGGAFF
v_call: TRBV27; cdr3_aa: CASSSPIRSSYNEQFF
v_call: TRBV9; cdr3_aa: CASSVEPGGQGPSGTDEQSF
v_call: TRBV28; cdr3_aa: CASSLRQHTYNEQYF
v_call: TRBV3-1; cdr3_aa: CASSQEGPSTDTQYF
v_call: TRBV12-3/TRBV12-4; cdr3_aa: CASSLGGMGGYEQYF
v_call: TRBV6-2/TRBV6-3; cdr3_aa: CASRQRREAFF
v_call: TRBV6-1; cdr3_aa: CASGQITDTQYF
v_call: TRBV5-1; cdr3_aa: CASSLSDRGVNTEAFF
v_call: TRBV29-1; cdr3_aa: CSVTGLAGAGYNEQFF
v_call: TRBV6-1; cdr3_aa: CASRPGLAGTFEQYF
v_call: TRBV27; cdr3_aa: CASTRTGSAGLLYEQYF
v_call: TRBV6-5; cdr3_aa: CASGYSRRQGGSTDTQYF
v_call: TRBV6-1; cdr3_aa: CASRLPGTLTDTQYF
v_call: TRBV28; cdr3_aa: CASSPPGLLYEQYF
v_call: TRBV6-1; cdr3_aa: CASSAGEGGYGYTF
v_call: TRBV28; cdr3_aa: CASRTANGQYF
v_call: TRBV11-1; cdr3_aa: CASSLVSGTSGYNEQYF
v_call: TRBV6-2/TRBV6-3; cdr3_aa: CASKRLRETQYF
v_call: TRBV30; cdr3_aa: CAWSATEFGEQYF
v_call: TRBV30; cdr3_aa: CAWSAPDRGRGARHF
v_call: TRBV7-8; cdr3_aa: CASSLVATGDGKNIQYF
v_call: TRBV7-9; cdr3_aa: CASSLERGRADTQYF
v_call: TRBV5-1; cdr3_aa: CASSPLGGRGDEQFF
v_call: TRBV7-8; cdr3_aa: CASSHRGKTYEQYF
v_call: TRBV4-1; cdr3_aa: CASSQESGFNQPQHF
v_call: TRBV27; cdr3_aa: CASSRRDPRGATQYF
v_call: TRBV4-3; cdr3_aa: CASSLSPGQRGGETQYF
v_call: TRBV12-3/TRBV12-4; cdr3_aa: CASTLAGGSYEQYF
v_call: TRBV18; cdr3_aa: CASSPLAGGTYNEQYF
v_call: TRBV14; cdr3_aa: CASSQGGTRTSWYGNEQFF
v_call: TRBV6-2/TRBV6-3; cdr3_aa: CASSLAAGMQYF
v_call: TRBV20-1; cdr3_aa: CSASRDTEAFF
v_call: TRBV6-1; cdr3_aa: CASSEVQGSHQPQHF
v_call: TRBV20-1; cdr3_aa: CSARATRAASRVDTQYF
v_call: TRBV20-1; cdr3_aa: CSGTSDTYNEQFF
v_call: TRBV12-3/TRBV12-4; cdr3_aa: CASSLPGPFWNEQFF
v_call: TRBV28; cdr3_aa: CASSYREAYEQYF
v_call: TRBV6-2/TRBV6-3; cdr3_aa: CASSYSEKYSRYEQYF
v_call: TRBV4-1; cdr3_aa: CASSQGSLGNEQFF
v_call: TRBV15; cdr3_aa: CATSSKLAVGDTQYF
v_call: TRBV14; cdr3_aa: CASSQGQLEAFF
v_call: TRBV6-5; cdr3_aa: CASSPSQRNTDTQYF